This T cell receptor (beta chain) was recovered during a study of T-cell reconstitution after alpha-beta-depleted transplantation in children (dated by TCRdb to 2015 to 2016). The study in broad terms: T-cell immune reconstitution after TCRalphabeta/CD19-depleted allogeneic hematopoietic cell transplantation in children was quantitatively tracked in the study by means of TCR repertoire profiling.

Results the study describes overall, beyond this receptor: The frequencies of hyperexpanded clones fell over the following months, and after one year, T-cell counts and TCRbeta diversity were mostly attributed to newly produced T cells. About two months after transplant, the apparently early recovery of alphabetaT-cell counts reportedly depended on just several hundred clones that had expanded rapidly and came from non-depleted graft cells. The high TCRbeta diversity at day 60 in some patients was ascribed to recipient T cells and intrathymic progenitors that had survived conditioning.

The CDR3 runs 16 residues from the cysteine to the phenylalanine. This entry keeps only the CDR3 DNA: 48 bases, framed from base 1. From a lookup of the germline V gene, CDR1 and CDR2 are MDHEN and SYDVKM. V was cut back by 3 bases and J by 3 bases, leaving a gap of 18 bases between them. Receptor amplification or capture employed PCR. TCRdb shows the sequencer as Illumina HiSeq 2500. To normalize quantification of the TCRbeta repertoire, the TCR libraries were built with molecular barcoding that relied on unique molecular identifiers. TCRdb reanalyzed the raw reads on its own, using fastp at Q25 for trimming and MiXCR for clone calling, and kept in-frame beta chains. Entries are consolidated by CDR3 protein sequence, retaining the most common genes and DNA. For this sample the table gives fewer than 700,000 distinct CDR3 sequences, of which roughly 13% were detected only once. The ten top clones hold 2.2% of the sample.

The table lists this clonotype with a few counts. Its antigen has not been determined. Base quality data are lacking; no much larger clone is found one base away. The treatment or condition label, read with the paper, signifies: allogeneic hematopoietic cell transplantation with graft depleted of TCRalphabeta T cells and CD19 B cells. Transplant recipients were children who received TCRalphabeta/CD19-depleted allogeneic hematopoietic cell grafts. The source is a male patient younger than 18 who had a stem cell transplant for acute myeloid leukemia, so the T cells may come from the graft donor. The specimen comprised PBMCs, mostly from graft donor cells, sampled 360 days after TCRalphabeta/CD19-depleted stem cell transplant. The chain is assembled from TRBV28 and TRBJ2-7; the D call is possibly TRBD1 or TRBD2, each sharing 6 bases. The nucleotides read TGTGCCAGCAGTTTCGGACGGGGGCAGGTGGGCTACGAGCAGTACTTC. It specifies CASSFGRGQVGYEQYF.